Listed below are T cell receptor beta chains from one sample, sequenced in a study of CXCR3-negative and CXCR3-positive naive CD8 T cells. TCRdb processed the 5' RACE reads again and assigns one entry to each CDR3 protein, with no DNA. There are approximately 100,000 distinct CDR3 sequences in the sample, with around 1% held by the top ten. The source material was naive CXCR3+ CD8+ T cells from blood. The receptors were gathered from a human donor in good health. Some clones in this sample may be carry-over from other donors' samples. Both conserved end residues are part of each CDR3.

V gene	J gene	CDR3 protein
TRBV29-1	TRBJ2-2	CSVVGNTGELFF
TRBV15	TRBJ2-7	CATSKGLAGSYEQYF
TRBV29-1	TRBJ2-7	CSVEGARTYEQHF
TRBV24-1	TRBJ2-2	CATSDLNYTGELFF
TRBV12-3/TRBV12-4	TRBJ2-3	CASSPGTDTDTQYF
TRBV7-9	TRBJ2-7	CASSHPRGQGGIWYEQYF
TRBV4-2	TRBJ2-7	CASSQELAGAFTYEQYF
TRBV6-6	TRBJ1-1	CASSEGGVEAFF
TRBV7-9	TRBJ2-5	CASSLQNYEETQYF
TRBV6-6	TRBJ1-2	CASSPDHDLLGVYGYTF
TRBV6-2/TRBV6-3	TRBJ2-7	CASRPTGTYSYERYF
TRBV29-1	TRBJ2-3	CSVYPGTLGQFRSDTQYF
TRBV7-6	TRBJ1-6	CASSLSGTANSPLHF
TRBV4-2	TRBJ2-2	CASSQALGGGAVTGELFF
TRBV7-6	TRBJ2-3	CASSFGPDTQYF
TRBV7-6	TRBJ2-3	CASSFPIAELSTDTQYF
TRBV7-2	TRBJ1-4	CASSSVSGRNEKLFF
TRBV20-1	TRBJ1-1	CSARGTLGLGDTEAFF
TRBV7-7	TRBJ2-2	CASSYNTGTGNTGELFF
TRBV5-1	TRBJ2-1	CASSPDKEYNEQFF
TRBV6-9	TRBJ2-2	CASSYSRWRRGPGTGELFF
TRBV20-1	TRBJ1-1	CSAKTPDRGPNTEAFF
TRBV4-3	TRBJ2-1	CASNHYTGTANEQFF